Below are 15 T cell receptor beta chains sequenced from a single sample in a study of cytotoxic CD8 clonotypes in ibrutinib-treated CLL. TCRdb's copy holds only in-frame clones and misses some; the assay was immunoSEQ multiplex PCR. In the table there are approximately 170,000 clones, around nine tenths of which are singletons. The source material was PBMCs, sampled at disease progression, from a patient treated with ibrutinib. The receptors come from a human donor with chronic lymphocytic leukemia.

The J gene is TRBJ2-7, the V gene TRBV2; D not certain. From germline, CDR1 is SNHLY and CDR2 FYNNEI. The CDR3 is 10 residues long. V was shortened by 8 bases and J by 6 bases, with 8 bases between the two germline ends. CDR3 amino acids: CASRAGEQYF. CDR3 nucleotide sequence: TGTGCCAGCCGGGCAGGCGAGCAGTACTTC.

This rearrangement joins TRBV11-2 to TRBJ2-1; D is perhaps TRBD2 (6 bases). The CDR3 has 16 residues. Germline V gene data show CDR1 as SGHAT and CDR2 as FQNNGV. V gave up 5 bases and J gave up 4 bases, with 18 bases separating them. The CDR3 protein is CASSPASGAPYNEQFF. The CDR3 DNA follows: TGTGCCAGCAGCCCAGCATCGGGAGCTCCTTACAATGAGCAGTTCTTC.

The DNA of the CDR3 is TGTGCCTGGAGTCTCGGACAGGGAGGCTCTGGGGCCAACGTCCTGACTTTC. Translating gives CAWSLGQGGSGANVLTF. The rearrangement links TRBV30 to TRBJ2-6, with 8 bases fitting TRBD1. Looked up from germline, CDR1 is GTSNPN and CDR2 is SVGIG (reference sequence). The CDR3 is made up of 17 amino acids. The V and J ends lost 2 bases and 0 bases, in that order; junction bases with no gene match: 6.

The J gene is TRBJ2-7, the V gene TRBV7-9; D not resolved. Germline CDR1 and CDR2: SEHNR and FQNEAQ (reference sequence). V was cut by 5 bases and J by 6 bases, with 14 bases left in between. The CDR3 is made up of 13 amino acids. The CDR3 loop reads CASSPPGRAEQYF. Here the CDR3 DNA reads TGTGCCAGCAGCCCCCCCGGACGAGCCGAGCAGTACTTC.

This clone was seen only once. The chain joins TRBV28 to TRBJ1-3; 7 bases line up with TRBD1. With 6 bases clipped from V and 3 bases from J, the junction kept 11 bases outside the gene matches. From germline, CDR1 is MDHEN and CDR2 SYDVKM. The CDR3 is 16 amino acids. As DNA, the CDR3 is TGTGCCAGCAGACGCCCGGGACAGCTCTTTGGAAACACCATATATTTT. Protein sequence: CASRRPGQLFGNTIYF.

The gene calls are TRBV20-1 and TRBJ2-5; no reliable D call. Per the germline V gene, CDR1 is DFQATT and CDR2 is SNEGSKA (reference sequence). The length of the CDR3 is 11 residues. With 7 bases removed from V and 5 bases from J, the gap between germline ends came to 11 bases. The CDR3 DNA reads TGCAGTGTCCCCAAACAGGAGACCCAGTACTTC. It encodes CSVPKQETQYF.

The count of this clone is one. The CDR3 here is CASSSGSSYEQYF. In DNA, the CDR3 is TGTGCCAGCAGCTCCGGTTCTTCCTACGAGCAGTACTTC. This chain connects TRBV13 to TRBJ2-7; no clear D. Germline V lookup: CDR1 PRHDT, CDR2 FYEKMQ (reference sequence). V lost 4 bases, J lost 1 base, and 8 bases lay in between. This CDR3 region has 13 residues.

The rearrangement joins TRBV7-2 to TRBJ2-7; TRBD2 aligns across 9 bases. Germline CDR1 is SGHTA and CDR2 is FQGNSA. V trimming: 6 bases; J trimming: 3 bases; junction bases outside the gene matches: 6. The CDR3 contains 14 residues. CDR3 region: CASSRIAGVYEQYF. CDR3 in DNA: TGTGCCAGCAGTAGAATAGCGGGAGTCTACGAGCAGTACTTC.

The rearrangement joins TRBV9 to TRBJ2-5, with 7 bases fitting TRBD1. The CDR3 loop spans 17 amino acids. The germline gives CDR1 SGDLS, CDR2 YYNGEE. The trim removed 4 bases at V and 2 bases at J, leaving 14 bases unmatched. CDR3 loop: CASSLRTGTEKQETQYF. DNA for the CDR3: TGTGCCAGCAGCCTGCGTACCGGGACAGAGAAACAAGAGACCCAGTACTTC.

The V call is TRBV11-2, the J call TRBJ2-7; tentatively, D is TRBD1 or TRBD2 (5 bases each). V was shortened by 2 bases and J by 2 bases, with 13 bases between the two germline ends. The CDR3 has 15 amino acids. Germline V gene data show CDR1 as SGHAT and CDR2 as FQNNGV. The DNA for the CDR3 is TGTGCCAGCAGCTTATCGGGGACGGAGACCTACGAGCAGTACTTC. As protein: CASSLSGTETYEQYF. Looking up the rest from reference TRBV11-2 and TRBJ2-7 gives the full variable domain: EAGVAQSPRYKIIEKRQSVAFWCNPISGHATLYWYQQILGQGPKLLIQFQNNGVVDDSQLPKDRFSAERLKGVDSTLKIQPAKLEDSAVYLCASSLSGTETYEQYFGPGTRLTVT.

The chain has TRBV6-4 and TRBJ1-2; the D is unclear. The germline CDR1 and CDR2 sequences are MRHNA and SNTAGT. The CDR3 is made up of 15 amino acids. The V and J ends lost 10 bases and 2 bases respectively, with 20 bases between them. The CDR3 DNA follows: TGTGCCACCATCGGGTGGCTGCAAGCGAACTATGGCTACACCTTC. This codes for CATIGWLQANYGYTF.

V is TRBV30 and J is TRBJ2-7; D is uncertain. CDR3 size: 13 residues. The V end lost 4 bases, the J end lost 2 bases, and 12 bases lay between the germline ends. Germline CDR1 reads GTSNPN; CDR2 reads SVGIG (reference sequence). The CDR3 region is CAWNGGAPYEQYF. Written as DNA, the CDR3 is TGTGCCTGGAACGGCGGCGCACCCTACGAGCAGTACTTC.

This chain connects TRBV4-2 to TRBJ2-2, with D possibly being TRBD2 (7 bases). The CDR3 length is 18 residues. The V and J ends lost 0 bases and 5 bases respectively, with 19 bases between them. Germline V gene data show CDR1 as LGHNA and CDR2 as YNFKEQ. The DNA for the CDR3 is TGTGCCAGCAGCCAAGATGTCACCCGAGCGGGACAAACCGGGGAGCTGTTTTTT. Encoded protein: CASSQDVTRAGQTGELFF.

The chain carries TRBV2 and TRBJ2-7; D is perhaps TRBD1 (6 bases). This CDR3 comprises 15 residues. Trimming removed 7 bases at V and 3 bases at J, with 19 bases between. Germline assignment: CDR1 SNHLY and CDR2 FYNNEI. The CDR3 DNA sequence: TGTGCCAGCATAACAGGGCCTTCGAAGATCTACGAGCAGTACTTC. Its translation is CASITGPSKIYEQYF.

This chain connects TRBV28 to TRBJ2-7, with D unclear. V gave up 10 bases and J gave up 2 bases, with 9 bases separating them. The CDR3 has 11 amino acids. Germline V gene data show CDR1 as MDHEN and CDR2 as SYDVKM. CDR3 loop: CATLTAYEQYF. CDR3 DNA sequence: TGTGCCACCCTAACGGCCTACGAGCAGTACTTC.